The present TCR beta chain was sequenced within a study of T cell responses to AZD1222 COVID-19 vaccine. Findings and limits, study-wide: Sampling that yielded the repertoires occurred only after the peak T cell response.

Pooling of second doses given at about 4 or about 12 weeks was done. Generated by immunoSEQ multiplex PCR, the TCRdb table keeps only in-frame clones and is missing some. The table lists more than 150,000 clones, approximately 90% of them singletons, with 25% to 30% in the top ten. Concerning this clone itself: Its target is unknown.

The sequence was collected from an adult who received the AZD1222 COVID-19 vaccine. This specimen was peripheral blood, taken 28 days after the second AZD1222 dose.

CDR3 nucleotides: TGCGCCAGCAGCTTGGGGACGGGGTCCGAGGCCCTCCACTTT. Its protein product is CASSLGTGSEALHF. The rearrangement uses TRBV5-1 and TRBJ1-6; D call uncertain. Germline values: CDR1 SGHRS, CDR2 YFSETQ. Trimming took off 0 bases at V and 14 bases at J, with 15 bases between the two ends. The CDR3 spans 14 residues.